This TCR beta chain was recovered during a study of Graves' ophthalmopathy and Graves' hyperthyroidism. Study-level information: Peripheral blood was collected at initial diagnosis, before any treatment.

PBMCs originated in 10 ml of fresh peripheral blood. This CDR3 comprises 12 residues. Trimming removed 7 bases at V and 4 bases at J, with 10 bases between. Transcripts of RNA were the source for amplifying TCR beta CDR3 regions. HTBI primers were employed in first-round RT-PCR, then a second-round multiplex PCR followed. Via MiXCR, TCRdb re-called the multiplex PCR reads, giving one row per CDR3 protein. The sample holds about 740,000 distinct CDR3 sequences, approximately 40% seen once. Material for sequencing was peripheral blood. The chain links TRBV12-3 or TRBV12-4 to TRBJ2-5; D is unclear. The clonotype comes from an adult man with Graves' ophthalmopathy. The CDR3 DNA follows: TGTGCCAGCAAGAGCCTCATAGAGACCCAGTACTTC. Residues: CASKSLIETQYF.